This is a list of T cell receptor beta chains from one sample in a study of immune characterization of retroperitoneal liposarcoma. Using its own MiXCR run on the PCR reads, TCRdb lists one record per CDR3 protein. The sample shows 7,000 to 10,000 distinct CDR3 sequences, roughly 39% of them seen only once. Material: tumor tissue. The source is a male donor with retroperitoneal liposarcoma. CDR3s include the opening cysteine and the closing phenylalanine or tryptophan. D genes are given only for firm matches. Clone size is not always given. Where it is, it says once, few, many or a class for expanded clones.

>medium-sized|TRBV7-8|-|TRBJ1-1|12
CASSRDTDEAFF
TGTGCCAGCAGCCGGGACACAGATGAAGCTTTCTTT
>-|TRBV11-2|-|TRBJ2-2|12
CASSLGTGELFF
TGTGCCAGCAGCTTGGGCACCGGGGAGCTGTTTTTT
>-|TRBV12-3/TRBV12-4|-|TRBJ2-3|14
CVSSLNQGQETQYF
TGTGTCAGCAGTCTAAACCAGGGTCAAGAGACCCAGTACTTT
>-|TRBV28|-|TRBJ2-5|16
CASSLGSGFQEETQYF
TGTGCCAGCAGTTTGGGGTCAGGTTTTCAGGAAGAGACCCAGTACTTC
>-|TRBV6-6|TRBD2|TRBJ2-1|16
CASSYSGLAGPETQFF
TGTGCCAGCAGTTACTCCGGACTAGCGGGTCCGGAGACCCAGTTCTTC
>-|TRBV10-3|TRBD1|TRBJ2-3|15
CAISEGQGGTDTQYF
TGTGCCATCAGTGAGGGACAGGGGGGAACAGATACGCAGTATTTT
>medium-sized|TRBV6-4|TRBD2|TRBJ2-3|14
CASSVAGATDTQYF
TGTGCCAGCAGTGTAGCGGGGGCCACAGATACGCAGTATTTT
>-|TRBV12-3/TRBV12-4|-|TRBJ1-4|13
CASSRGANEKLFF
TGTGCCAGCAGTCGAGGGGCTAATGAAAAACTGTTTTTT
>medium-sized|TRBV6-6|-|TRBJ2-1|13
CASSYDTLETQFF
TGTGCCAGCAGTTACGACACTCTCGAGACCCAGTTCTTC
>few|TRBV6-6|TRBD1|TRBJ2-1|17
CASSYMKDTGTAFEQFF
TGTGCCAGCAGTTACATGAAAGATACCGGGACAGCTTTCGAGCAGTTCTTC
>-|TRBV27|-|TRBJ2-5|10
CASSGQTQYF
TGTGCCAGCAGTGGACAGACCCAGTACTTC
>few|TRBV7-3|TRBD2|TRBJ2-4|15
CASSSPGLAINEQYF
TGTGCCAGCAGTTCACCGGGACTAGCGATCAATGAGCAGTACTTC
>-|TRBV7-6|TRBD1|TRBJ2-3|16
CASSLWRDRGRETQYF
TGTGCCAGCAGCTTATGGCGGGACAGGGGGCGGGAGACCCAGTATTTT
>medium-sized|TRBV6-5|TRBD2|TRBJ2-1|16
CASSYSGLAGGGEQFF
TGTGCCAGCAGTTACAGTGGTCTAGCGGGAGGGGGGGAGCAGTTCTTC
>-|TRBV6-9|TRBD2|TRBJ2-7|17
CANSSLAGGPADNEQYF
TGTGCCAACAGTTCGCTAGCGGGGGGGCCAGCCGACAATGAGCAGTACTTC
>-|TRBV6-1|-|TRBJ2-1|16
CASKAATGPSYNEQFF
TGTGCCAGCAAAGCTGCAACAGGACCCTCCTACAATGAGCAGTTCTTC
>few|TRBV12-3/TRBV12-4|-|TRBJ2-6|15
CASSIGFSGANVLTF
TGTGCCAGCAGTATCGGTTTCTCTGGGGCCAACGTCCTGACTTTC
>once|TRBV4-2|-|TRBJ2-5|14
CASSQVAVQETQYF
TGTGCCAGCAGCCAAGTAGCAGTCCAAGAGACCCAGTACTTC
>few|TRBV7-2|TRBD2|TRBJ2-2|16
CASLGTSGRAAGELFF
TGTGCCAGTTTGGGGACTAGCGGGAGGGCCGCCGGGGAGCTGTTTTTT
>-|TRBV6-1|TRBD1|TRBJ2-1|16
CASRQGVTQQTETQFF
TGTGCCAGCAGGCAGGGGGTGACCCAGCAGACGGAGACCCAGTTCTTC
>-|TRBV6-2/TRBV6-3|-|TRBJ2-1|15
CASSRDDSSYNEQFF
TGTGCCAGCAGTCGGGACGACTCTTCTTACAATGAGCAGTTCTTC
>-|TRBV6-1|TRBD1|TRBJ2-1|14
CASRGQGARDEQFF
TGTGCCAGCAGGGGACAGGGGGCGCGGGATGAGCAGTTCTTC
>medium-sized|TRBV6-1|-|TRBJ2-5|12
CASRRGGETQYF
TGTGCCAGCAGAAGAGGAGGGGAGACCCAGTACTTC
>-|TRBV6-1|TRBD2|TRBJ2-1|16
CASSTRTSGNYNEQFF
TGTGCCAGCAGTACTAGGACTAGCGGGAACTACAATGAGCAGTTCTTC
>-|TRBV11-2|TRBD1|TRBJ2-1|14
CASSPWTGNNEQFF
TGTGCCAGCAGCCCTTGGACAGGGAACAATGAGCAGTTCTTC
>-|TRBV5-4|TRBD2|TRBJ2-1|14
CASSLRSGRNEQFF
TGTGCCAGCAGCTTGCGAAGCGGGAGAAATGAGCAGTTCTTC
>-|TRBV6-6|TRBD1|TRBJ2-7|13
CASSSDRAYEQYF
TGTGCCAGCAGTTCGGACAGGGCTTACGAGCAGTACTTC
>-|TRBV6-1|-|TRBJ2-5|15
CASSLGRDIQETQYF
TGTGCCAGCAGCTTGGGTAGAGATATACAAGAGACCCAGTACTTC
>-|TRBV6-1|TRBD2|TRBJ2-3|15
CASSPGLARSEAQYF
TGTGCCAGCAGTCCTGGACTAGCAAGGTCAGAAGCGCAGTATTTT
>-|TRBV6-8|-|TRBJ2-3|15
CASSYSQVYTDTQYF
TGTGCCAGCAGTTACTCTCAGGTGTACACAGATACGCAGTATTTT
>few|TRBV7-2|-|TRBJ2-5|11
CASSFQETQYF
TGTGCCAGCAGCTTTCAAGAGACCCAGTACTTC
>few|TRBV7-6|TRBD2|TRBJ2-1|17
CASSLFRLAGTQETQFF
TGTGCCAGCAGCTTATTTAGGCTAGCGGGAACCCAAGAGACCCAGTTCTTC
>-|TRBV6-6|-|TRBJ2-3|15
CASRREGARQDTQYF
TGTGCCAGCAGACGGGAAGGGGCTAGGCAAGATACGCAGTATTTT
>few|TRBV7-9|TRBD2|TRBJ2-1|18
CASSGTSDDRGGYNEQFF
TGTGCCAGCAGCGGGACTAGCGACGATAGAGGGGGATACAATGAGCAGTTCTTC
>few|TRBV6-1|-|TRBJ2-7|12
CASSLSLREQYF
TGTGCCAGCAGTCTATCTCTGCGCGAGCAGTACTTC
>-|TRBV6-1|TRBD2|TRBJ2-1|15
CASMTGTSGRHEQFF
TGTGCCAGCATGACCGGGACTAGCGGGAGGCATGAGCAGTTCTTC
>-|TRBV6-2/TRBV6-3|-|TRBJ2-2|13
CASSEAETGELFF
TGTGCCAGCAGTGAGGCGGAAACCGGGGAGCTGTTTTTT
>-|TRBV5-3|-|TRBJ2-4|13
CASISGRLSEQYF
TGTGCCAGCATTTCTGGGAGACTGAGTGAGCAGTACTTC
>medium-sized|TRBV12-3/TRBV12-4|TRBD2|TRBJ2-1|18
CASSLEAWTSGRANEQFF
TGTGCCAGCAGTTTAGAGGCTTGGACTAGCGGGAGGGCCAATGAGCAGTTCTTC
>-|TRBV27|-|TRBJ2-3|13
CASSLSDGDTQYF
TGTGCCAGCAGTTTGAGCGACGGCGATACGCAGTATTTT
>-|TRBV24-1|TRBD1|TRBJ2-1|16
CATSDPGTGTYNEQFF
TGTGCCACCAGTGATCCCGGGACAGGGACCTACAATGAGCAGTTCTTC
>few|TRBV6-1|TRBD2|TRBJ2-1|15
CASSEFVGRGNEQFF
TGTGCCAGCAGTGAATTTGTCGGGAGGGGAAATGAGCAGTTCTTC
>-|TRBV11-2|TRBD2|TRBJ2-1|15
CASSLVLGLVDEQFF
TGTGCCAGCAGCTTAGTATTAGGACTAGTCGATGAGCAGTTCTTC
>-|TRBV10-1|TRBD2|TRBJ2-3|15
CASSSGTTRTDTQYF
TGCGCCAGCAGCTCCGGGACTACGCGCACAGATACGCAGTATTTT
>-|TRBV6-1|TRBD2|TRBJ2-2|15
CASSEVREGGGELFF
TGTGCCAGCAGTGAAGTGCGGGAGGGGGGCGGGGAGCTGTTTTTT
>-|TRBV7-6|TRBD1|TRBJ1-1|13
CASSLTGGTEAFF
TGTGCTAGCAGCTTGACAGGGGGCACTGAAGCTTTCTTT
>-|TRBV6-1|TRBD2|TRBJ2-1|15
CASSEAQWGGNEQFF
TGTGCCAGCAGTGAAGCGCAGTGGGGGGGCAATGAGCAGTTCTTC
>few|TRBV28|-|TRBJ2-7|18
CASSFSLISPDSTNEQYF
TGTGCCAGCAGTTTCTCGTTAATTTCGCCTGATTCAACCAACGAGCAGTACTTC
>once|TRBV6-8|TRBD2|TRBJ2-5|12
CASSGPGGAQYF
TGTGCCAGCAGTGGGCCCGGGGGGGCCCAGTACTTC
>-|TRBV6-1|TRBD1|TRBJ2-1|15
CASSDPPDRGNEQFF
TGTGCCAGCAGTGATCCCCCGGACAGGGGGAATGAGCAGTTCTTC
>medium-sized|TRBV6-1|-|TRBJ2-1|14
CASSEGGTLETQFF
TGTGCCAGCAGTGAAGGTGGGACCCTGGAGACCCAGTTCTTC
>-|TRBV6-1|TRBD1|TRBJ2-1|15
CASSGPGQGYYEQFF
TGTGCCAGCAGTGGACCGGGACAGGGATACTACGAGCAGTTCTTC
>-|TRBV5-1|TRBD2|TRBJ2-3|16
CASTGGGRAGTDTQYF
TGCGCCAGCACTGGGGGAGGGAGGGCCGGCACAGATACGCAGTATTTT
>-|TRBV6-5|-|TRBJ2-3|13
CASLSFGSDTQYF
TGTGCCAGCTTGAGTTTCGGTTCAGATACGCAGTATTTT
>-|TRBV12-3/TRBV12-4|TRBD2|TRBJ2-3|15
CVSSRTSASTDTQYF
TGTGTCAGCAGTCGGACTAGCGCAAGCACAGATACGCAGTATTTT
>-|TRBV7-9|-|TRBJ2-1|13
CASSTWTAETQFF
TGTGCCAGCAGCACCTGGACAGCAGAGACCCAGTTCTTC
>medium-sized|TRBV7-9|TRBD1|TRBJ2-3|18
CASSSPRRDRGHQDTQYF
TGTGCCAGCAGCTCACCTCGCCGGGACAGGGGGCATCAAGATACGCAGTATTTT